These 14 T cell receptor beta chains were all obtained from the same sample, sequenced in a study of T cells expressing NK-cell markers. TCRdb processed the 5' RACE reads again and assigns one entry to each CDR3 protein, with no DNA. This sample's clone table lists around 100,000 distinct CDR3 sequences. Sequenced input: blood T cells: a sorted CD56 or NKG2C T cell subset, CD4+ or CD8+ T cells, or bulk PBMC T cells (not recorded which). These receptors originate from a woman between 18 and 75 years old in good health.

V and J are TRBV20-1 and TRBJ2-1; with no DNA, the TCRdb D assignment of TRBD2 cannot be verified. CDR3 length: 16 residues. Germline CDR1 is DFQATT and CDR2 is SNEGSKA (reference sequence). CDR3 sequence: CSARDWGLAVYNEQFF.

The chain joins TRBV12-3 or TRBV12-4 to TRBJ2-3; there is no DNA to check the TCRdb D call of TRBD2. The CDR3 is 16 residues long. The CDR3 loop reads CASCTSGVQSTDTQYF.

This rearrangement joins TRBV6-5 to TRBJ2-3; TCRdb designates TRBD2, a call that cannot be tested without DNA. The CDR3 has 14 residues. Germline values: CDR1 MNHEY, CDR2 SVGAGI. CDR3 protein: CASSYTRGVDTQYF.

This chain joins TRBV7-9 and TRBJ2-5; TCRdb indicates TRBD1, and absent DNA this call remains unverified. The CDR3 extends over 16 amino acids. The germline CDR1 and CDR2 sequences are SEHNR and FQNEAQ (reference sequence). The CDR3 loop reads CASSLAGPPRTETQYF.

This chain joins TRBV12-3 or TRBV12-4 and TRBJ2-2; no DNA is available, so the TRBD1 call from TCRdb remains unchecked. The CDR3 totals 16 residues. CDR3 residues: CASSSPRDINTGELFF.

The chain has TRBV4-3 and TRBJ1-2; TCRdb names TRBD1, which stays unverified in the absence of DNA. The length of the CDR3 is 15 residues. Germline lookup yields CDR1 LGHNA and CDR2 YSLEER. CDR3 protein: CASSLRQGFVLGYTF.

The chain joins TRBV27 to TRBJ2-3. The CDR3 covers 14 residues. The germline V gene encodes CDR1 MNHEY and CDR2 SMNVEV (reference sequence). The CDR3 sequence is CASSQPMALHTQYF.

This chain connects TRBV20-1 to TRBJ2-1; TCRdb gives TRBD1 as the D gene, but with no DNA this cannot be confirmed. Germline assignment: CDR1 DFQATT and CDR2 SNEGSKA (reference sequence). The CDR3 is made up of 18 amino acids. This chain's CDR3 is CSARDPRESLSSYNEQFF.

Here the CDR3 reads CASSLNYAAQETQYF. The rearrangement joins TRBV4-3 to TRBJ2-5; as DNA is missing, the TRBD2 call by TCRdb cannot be tested. Germline V gene sequence: CDR1 LGHNA, CDR2 YSLEER. The CDR3 covers 15 residues.

V gene TRBV4-1 combines with J gene TRBJ2-1; TCRdb selects TRBD2, and the lack of DNA leaves this call unchecked. Per germline, CDR1 MGHRA and CDR2 YSYEKL. The CDR3 contains 17 residues. This CDR3 reads CASSLRPGTSGSNEQFF.

CDR3 sequence: CASSWVRGQGYEQYF. The chain recombines TRBV28 with TRBJ2-7; TCRdb names TRBD1, which stays unverified in the absence of DNA. The CDR3 length is 15 residues. From germline, CDR1 is MDHEN and CDR2 SYDVKM.

This chain joins TRBV6-2 or TRBV6-3 and TRBJ2-1; TCRdb's D gene call, TRBD2, goes unchecked for lack of DNA. Germline CDR1 and CDR2: MNHEY and SVGEGT. This CDR3 is built from 15 residues. CDR3: CASVNPGGLQDEQFF.

This chain uses TRBV12-3 or TRBV12-4 with TRBJ2-2; TCRdb picks TRBD1, but there is no DNA to check that call. The length of the CDR3 is 19 residues. The CDR3 protein is CASSSTHTTGDRRTGELFF.

The chain combines TRBV4-3 with TRBJ2-3; TCRdb's D call of TRBD1 is untestable without DNA. Germline CDR1 LGHNA, CDR2 YSLEER. This CDR3 contains 18 residues. The CDR3 loop reads CASSQDLGDSGFTDTQYF.